The next 9 T cell receptor beta chains were all read from a single sample in a study of T-cell memory formation after mild COVID-19. TCRdb reprocessed the 5' RACE reads with MiXCR, giving one entry per CDR3 protein. The sample has roughly 89,000 distinct CDR3 sequences, approximately 13% seen once. Sequenced material: PBMCs or a T cell subset sorted from them (not recorded which). The source of these receptors is an adult woman who had mild COVID-19 (a few samples of this study predate the infection). Cell type and time point are not known.

This clonotype was picked up a small number of times. V usage is TRBV29-1 and J usage is TRBJ2-1; no firm D call. This CDR3 is built from 14 residues. Trimming removed 2 bases from V and 4 bases from J, with 12 bases in between. Per germline, CDR1 SQVTM and CDR2 ANQGSEA. CDR3: CSVEPPPEYNEQFF. In DNA form, the CDR3 reads TGCAGCGTTGAACCCCCCCCGGAGTACAATGAGCAGTTCTTC.

This clonotype was counted only a few times. The J gene is TRBJ2-7, the V gene TRBV29-1, with TRBD1 identical over 8 bases. Germline values: CDR1 SQVTM, CDR2 ANQGSEA. There are 12 residues in the CDR3. Unmatched junction bases numbered 6, after V lost 5 bases and J lost 6 bases. The CDR3 DNA sequence: TGCAGCGTTCGGACAGGGTTGGGCGAGCAGTACTTC. It specifies CSVRTGLGEQYF.

The chain combines TRBV24-1 with TRBJ1-2; TRBD1 might be the D (6 bases). V gave up 4 bases and J gave up 7 bases, with 12 bases separating them. Per the germline V gene, CDR1 is KGHDR and CDR2 is SFDVKD. The length of the CDR3 is 13 residues. The CDR3 sequence: CATSDLRQVGYTF. DNA of the CDR3: TGTGCCACCAGTGACCTTAGACAGGTTGGCTACACCTTC.

The V and J genes are TRBV6-5 and TRBJ2-7, with 15 bases matching TRBD2. With V trimmed by 6 bases and J by 7 bases, 10 bases remained unmatched. Germline values: CDR1 MNHEY, CDR2 SVGAGI. The CDR3 is 16 amino acids. The CDR3 is CASSRGLAGGPGEQYF. CDR3 coding DNA: TGTGCCAGCAGCCGCGGACTAGCGGGAGGGCCGGGGGAGCAGTACTTC.

This chain joins TRBV9 and TRBJ2-3; 12 nucleotides match TRBD2. The ends lost 4 bases at V and 6 bases at J; junction bases unmatched: 12. Germline values: CDR1 SGDLS, CDR2 YYNGEE. This CDR3 comprises 17 residues. This CDR3 reads CASSSNFLAGGTDTQYF. The CDR3 nucleotides read TGTGCCAGCAGCTCCAATTTTCTAGCGGGAGGGACGGATACGCAGTATTTT.

The gene calls are TRBV5-1 and TRBJ1-1; D may be TRBD1 (5 bases). The V and J ends lost 5 bases and 3 bases respectively, with 14 bases between them. This CDR3 has 14 residues. In germline, CDR1 is SGHRS, CDR2 YFSETQ. CDR3 DNA: TGCGCCAGCAGGTTAGGGAGGGGAGACACTGAAGCTTTCTTT. Residues: CASRLGRGDTEAFF.

This CDR3 reads CASSSIAGGAIGTEAFF. The CDR3 DNA follows: TGCGCCAGCAGCTCAATCGCAGGGGGCGCCATTGGCACTGAAGCTTTCTTT. The chain combines TRBV5-1 with TRBJ1-1; TRBD1 matches 8 bases. The CDR3 runs 17 residues. Germline-derived CDR1 and CDR2 are SGHRS and YFSETQ. J gave up 4 bases and V 3 bases, and 14 bases lay outside the gene matches.

The J gene is TRBJ2-7, the V gene TRBV6-2 or TRBV6-3; D is possibly TRBD2 (7 bases). Trimming stripped 2 bases from V and 2 bases from J, with 10 bases between. CDR1 and CDR2 from the germline V gene are MNHEY and SVGEGT. This CDR3 has 14 residues. The CDR3 nucleotides are TGTGCCAGCAGTTACGGCGGGGGCCCCTACGAGCAGTACTTC. It is translated as CASSYGGGPYEQYF.

The V call is TRBV7-9, the J call TRBJ2-1, with D unresolved. Germline assignment: CDR1 SEHNR and CDR2 FQNEAQ (reference sequence). With 3 bases removed from V and 5 bases from J, the gap between germline ends came to 8 bases. There are 13 residues in the CDR3. DNA of the CDR3: TGTGCCAGCAGCTTGGACGCCAACAATGAGCAGTTCTTC. It translates to CASSLDANNEQFF.